The next 29 T cell receptor beta chains were all read from a single sample in a study of response to subunit inactivated influenza vaccine. TCRdb reprocessed the RT-PCR reads via MiXCR and lists one record per CDR3 protein. The data contain 400,000 to 650,000 distinct CDR3 sequences, roughly 7.6% of them singletons. The sample consisted of PBMCs from blood, taken less than 30 months after vaccination. Receptors were obtained from a man between 50 and 70 years old who received an inactivated influenza vaccine.

V and J are TRBV20-1 and TRBJ1-1; D gene ambiguous. This CDR3 has 16 amino acids. Trimming pared 0 bases from V and 3 bases from J, leaving 17 bases between. Germline-derived CDR1 and CDR2 are DFQATT and SNEGSKA (reference sequence). CDR3: CSARDPWGYGDTEAFF. DNA for the CDR3: TGCAGTGCTAGAGACCCCTGGGGTTACGGGGACACTGAAGCTTTCTTT.

The rearrangement links TRBV4-1 to TRBJ1-3, with a tentative D call TRBD1 (6 bases). Germline CDR1 reads MGHRA; CDR2 reads YSYEKL. V lost 4 bases, J lost 7 bases, and 17 bases lay in between. The length of the CDR3 is 15 residues. The CDR3 region has the DNA TGCGCCAGCAGCCCCGTTGGGGGCAAGGGGAACACCATATATTTT. It translates to CASSPVGGKGNTIYF.

This clonotype is a singleton in its sample. The rearrangement uses TRBV11-2 and TRBJ1-2; the match to TRBD1 covers 8 bases. Germline V lookup: CDR1 SGHAT, CDR2 FQNNGV. V was pared by 5 bases and J by 8 bases, with 10 bases of the junction left unmatched. There are 14 residues in the CDR3. The CDR3 region has the DNA TGTGCCAGCAGCCAAGGACAGGGCCCATGGGGCTACACCTTC. Protein sequence: CASSQGQGPWGYTF.

About this clonotype: Germline and junction disagree at one end, which may indicate a read error. J is TRBJ2-2 and V is TRBV5-1; no clear D. Germline V gene data show CDR1 as SGHRS and CDR2 as YFSETQ. The CDR3 is 16 amino acids. CDR3 sequence: CASSLYNPTNTEELFF. CDR3 nucleotide sequence: TGCGCCAGCAGCTTGTATAACCCCACGAACACCGAGGAGCTGTTTTTT.

This clonotype occurred many times. The rearrangement joins TRBV10-3 to TRBJ1-2, with D perhaps matching TRBD1 (5 bases). Germline V gives CDR1 ENHRY, CDR2 SYGVKD. CDR3 length equals 13 residues. V dropped 4 bases and J dropped 4 bases, with 10 bases sitting between them. The CDR3 loop reads CAISGRRGYGYTF. The CDR3 nucleotides read TGTGCCATCAGTGGTCGGAGGGGCTATGGCTACACCTTC.

This clonotype has a count of ten or more. This chain uses TRBV20-1 with TRBJ2-1; D unresolved. The germline V gene has CDR1 DFQATT and CDR2 SNEGSKA (reference sequence). The CDR3 consists of 15 residues. The V end lost 0 bases, the J end lost 4 bases, and 13 bases lay between the germline ends. Written as DNA, the CDR3 is TGCAGTGCTAGAGATAGACGGAGTTCTTACAATGAGCAGTTCTTC. The encoded protein is CSARDRRSSYNEQFF.

This clonotype has a handful of counts. V is TRBV7-2 and J is TRBJ1-1, with D hard to call. Trimming removed 5 bases from V and 0 bases from J, with 10 bases in between. The CDR3 is made up of 14 amino acids. Germline CDR1 and CDR2: SGHTA and FQGNSA. CDR3 protein: CASSTRTLNTEAFF. In DNA form, the CDR3 reads TGTGCCAGCAGCACCCGGACCCTGAACACTGAAGCTTTCTTT.

This clonotype was counted only a few times. J is TRBJ1-1 and V is TRBV19; D unresolved. The germline CDR1 and CDR2 sequences are LNHDA and SQIVND (reference sequence). V lost 8 bases to trimming and J lost 5 bases, with 15 bases between them. CDR3 length equals 13 residues. The chain's CDR3 is CASGKAVRTEAFF. CDR3 bases: TGTGCCAGTGGGAAGGCCGTGCGGACTGAAGCTTTCTTT.

The chain employs TRBV5-6 and TRBJ2-3; 9 nucleotides line up with TRBD2. V lost 4 bases to trimming and J lost 3 bases; unmatched junction nucleotides: 9. Germline CDR1 reads SGHDT; CDR2 reads YYEEEE. This CDR3 region has 16 residues. The DNA for the CDR3 is TGTGCCAGCAGCGGAGCCGGGACTAGCTTAACAGATACGCAGTATTTT. Amino acids: CASSGAGTSLTDTQYF.

This clonotype has only one observation. The chain recombines TRBV28 with TRBJ2-7, with 7 bases identical to TRBD1. CDR3 length: 14 residues. The J segment lost 1 base and the V segment lost 5 bases, leaving 5 bases of the junction unmatched. In germline, CDR1 is MDHEN, CDR2 SYDVKM. The CDR3 is CASSPGQKSYEQYF. CDR3 nucleotide sequence: TGTGCCAGCAGTCCGGGACAGAAATCCTACGAGCAGTACTTC.

This clonotype was observed at least ten times. The genes are TRBV29-1 and TRBJ2-6, with D possibly matching TRBD1 (6 bases). V was clipped by 4 bases and J by 0 bases, with 22 bases between them. The CDR3 has 19 amino acids. Germline V gives CDR1 SQVTM, CDR2 ANQGSEA. The CDR3 nucleotides read TGCAGCGTTGGAATCAGGGGCACCAGTCTATCCTCTGGGGCCAACGTCCTGACTTTC. Protein product: CSVGIRGTSLSSGANVLTF.

This clonotype was counted many times. The DNA for the CDR3 is TGTGCCAGCAGCTTGGCCCGGGACAGTACACCGTTCTTC. This gives the protein CASSLARDSTPFF. The chain is built from TRBV5-5 and TRBJ2-1; 7 positions agree with TRBD1. J gave up 15 bases and V 0 bases, and 9 bases lay outside the gene matches. CDR3 size: 13 residues. The germline V gene encodes CDR1 SGHKS and CDR2 YYEKEE (reference sequence).

This clonotype was observed a handful of times. The chain has TRBV10-3 and TRBJ1-3; D gene unclear. CDR1 is ENHRY, CDR2 SYGVKD, per germline. The CDR3 runs to 13 residues. Trimming left V 3 bases short and J 0 bases short, with 3 bases between. CDR3 sequence reads: CAISDNSGNTIYF. CDR3 nucleotide sequence: TGTGCCATCAGTGATAACTCTGGAAACACCATATATTTT.

This clonotype was seen only a few times. The V call is TRBV7-2, the J call TRBJ1-2, with 9 bases lining up with TRBD1. Trimming at V came to 5 bases and at J to 4 bases, leaving 11 bases not matched to a gene. Germline CDR1 reads SGHTA; CDR2 reads FQGNSA. The length of the CDR3 is 16 residues. The CDR3 protein is CASSLLGTGNGYGYTF. The CDR3, as DNA: TGTGCCAGCAGCCTCTTGGGGACAGGGAATGGCTATGGCTACACCTTC.

The sample holds many counts of this clonotype. The chain recombines TRBV6-5 with TRBJ1-5, with D tentatively TRBD1 (5 bases). CDR1 and CDR2 from the germline V gene are MNHEY and SVGAGI. The CDR3 has 14 residues. The ends were cut back, 4 bases at V and 5 bases at J, with 12 bases in the middle. CDR3 residues: CASSSGTPDQPQHF. The CDR3 coding sequence is TGTGCCAGCAGTTCCGGGACTCCCGATCAGCCCCAGCATTTT.

This clonotype was counted only a few times. V usage is TRBV5-1 and J usage is TRBJ2-1, with 12 bases identical to TRBD2. Germline V gene sequence: CDR1 SGHRS, CDR2 YFSETQ. With 4 bases clipped from V and 9 bases from J, the junction kept 14 bases outside the gene matches. This CDR3 comprises 17 residues. This CDR3 reads CASSGFSSGGATGEQFF. The CDR3 DNA reads TGCGCCAGCAGCGGATTTTCTAGCGGGGGGGCCACGGGTGAGCAGTTCTTC. Together with reference TRBV5-1 and TRBJ2-1, the CDR3 gives the full variable domain: KAGVTQTPRYLIKTRGQQVTLSCSPISGHRSVSWYQQTPGQGLQFLFEYFSETQRNKGNFPGRFSGRQFSNSRSEMNVSTLELGDSALYLCASSGFSSGGATGEQFFGPGTRLTVL.

This clonotype appeared a few times. This chain connects TRBV29-1 to TRBJ2-5; a possible D gene is TRBD1 (5 bases). This CDR3 is 13 amino acids long. Per germline, CDR1 SQVTM and CDR2 ANQGSEA. Trimming shortened V by 7 bases and J by 4 bases, and 16 bases separated the two germline ends. The CDR3 sequence is CSAQDTGRETQYF. The CDR3 DNA sequence: TGCAGCGCCCAGGACACCGGCCGAGAGACCCAGTACTTC.

The CDR3 DNA follows: TGCAGTGCTACGAAGACAGGGGAAGCCTACGAGCAGTACTTC. This translates into CSATKTGEAYEQYF. The chain uses TRBV20-1 and TRBJ2-7; 8 nucleotides match TRBD1. CDR1 DFQATT and CDR2 SNEGSKA come from the germline V gene (reference sequence). This CDR3 is built from 14 residues. V gave up 4 bases and J gave up 2 bases; unmatched junction bases: 7.

The chain couples TRBV4-3 to TRBJ2-7; no reliable D call. Germline CDR1 is LGHNA and CDR2 is YSLEER. This CDR3 region has 14 residues. Trimming removed 0 bases from V and 3 bases from J, with 9 bases in between. CDR3 region: CASSQDLRSYEQYF. The CDR3 nucleotides are TGCGCCAGCAGCCAAGATCTTCGGAGCTACGAGCAGTACTTC.

CDR3 residues: CATTPQAANTDTQYF. Here the CDR3 DNA reads TGTGCCACAACACCCCAAGCGGCTAACACAGATACGCAGTATTTT. J is TRBJ2-3 and V is TRBV10-3, with D possibly TRBD2 on 5 matching bases. The CDR3 extends over 15 amino acids. Germline assignment: CDR1 ENHRY and CDR2 SYGVKD. The V gene lost 10 bases and the J gene lost 2 bases, with 19 bases spanning the gap.

This clonotype has just a few counts. V is TRBV29-1 and J is TRBJ2-2; TRBD2 agrees at 7 bases. The ends lost 4 bases at V and 3 bases at J; junction bases unmatched: 20. Germline CDR1 reads SQVTM; CDR2 reads ANQGSEA. This CDR3 comprises 19 residues. CDR3 sequence: CSVALFASGTLGDTGELFF. The CDR3 DNA reads TGCAGCGTTGCCCTGTTTGCTAGCGGAACCCTAGGGGACACCGGGGAGCTGTTTTTT.

This clonotype has a count of ten or more. The chain is built from TRBV5-1 and TRBJ2-3; 9 bases map to TRBD2. Germline lookup yields CDR1 SGHRS and CDR2 YFSETQ. Trimming at V came to 5 bases and at J to 0 bases, leaving 7 bases not matched to a gene. This CDR3 comprises 16 residues. CDR3 in amino acids: CASSLTSGASTDTQYF. The CDR3 coding sequence is TGCGCCAGCAGTCTGACTAGCGGTGCGAGCACAGATACGCAGTATTTT.

The J gene is TRBJ2-7, the V gene TRBV10-3; 11 bases are a match to TRBD1. Per germline, CDR1 ENHRY and CDR2 SYGVKD. After removal of 5 bases from V and 4 bases from J, the junction contained 1 base not matched to a gene. There are 13 residues in the CDR3. The chain's CDR3 is CAISRDRGYEQYF. The CDR3 region has the DNA TGTGCCATCAGTCGGGACAGGGGGTACGAGCAGTACTTC.

The rearrangement uses TRBV18 and TRBJ2-1; TRBD2 matches at 8 bases. J lost 8 bases, V lost 0 bases, and 9 bases had no gene match. The CDR3 has 16 amino acids. CDR1 and CDR2 from the germline V gene are KGHSH and LQKENI. CDR3 nucleotide sequence: TGTGCCAGCTCACCACCGGGACTAGTCGTCGAAGATGAGCAGTTCTTC. Amino acid sequence: CASSPPGLVVEDEQFF.

This clonotype was seen ten or more times. The rearrangement joins TRBV14 to TRBJ2-1; D uncertain. Germline CDR1 and CDR2: SGHDN and FVKESK. The CDR3 is 13 amino acids. Trimming removed 3 bases from V and 6 bases from J, with 9 bases in between. The CDR3 nucleotides are TGTGCCAGCAGCCAGGCCTGGCTCAATGAGCAGTTCTTC. Translating gives CASSQAWLNEQFF.

Ten or more counts support this clonotype. The chain recombines TRBV9 with TRBJ2-7; D might be TRBD2 (5 bases). From germline, CDR1 is SGDLS and CDR2 YYNGEE. This CDR3 region has 13 residues. V was shortened by 0 bases and J by 4 bases, with 8 bases between the two germline ends. The CDR3 loop is CASSVAEGYEQYF. The CDR3, as DNA: TGTGCCAGCAGCGTAGCTGAGGGTTACGAGCAGTACTTC.

Many counts were recorded for this clonotype. This CDR3 reads CASSFGNSYNEQFF. The CDR3 DNA follows: TGTGCCAGCAGTTTCGGGAACTCCTACAATGAGCAGTTCTTC. The V call is TRBV6-5, the J call TRBJ2-1; possible D gene TRBD2, 5 bases. The CDR3 totals 14 residues. The germline V gene encodes CDR1 MNHEY and CDR2 SVGAGI. Trimming shortened V by 4 bases and J by 0 bases, and 7 bases separated the two germline ends.

A few counts support this clonotype. CDR3 in amino acids: CASSLAPGDNEKLFF. The CDR3 coding sequence is TGTGCCAGCAGCTTAGCGCCCGGGGATAATGAAAAACTGTTTTTT. The chain recombines TRBV7-2 with TRBJ1-4; D gene ambiguous. Between the trimmed V and J ends, which lost 0 bases and 4 bases, there was a span of 9 bases. The V gene's germline CDR1 is SGHTA and CDR2 FQGNSA. There are 15 residues in the CDR3. Complete variable domain (other parts from reference TRBV7-2 and TRBJ1-4): GAGVSQSPSNKVTEKGKDVELRCDPISGHTALYWYRQSLGQGLEFLIYFQGNSAPDKSGLPSDRFSAERTGGSVSTLTIQRTQQEDSAVYLCASSLAPGDNEKLFFGSGTQLSVL.

This clonotype came up many times. The chain couples TRBV29-1 to TRBJ2-2; D uncertain. The V gene's germline CDR1 is SQVTM and CDR2 ANQGSEA. Trimming removed 4 bases at V and 0 bases at J, with 6 bases between. This CDR3 spans 13 amino acids. CDR3 DNA sequence: TGCAGCGTTGTGTCAACGAACACCGGGGAGCTGTTTTTT. It yields the protein CSVVSTNTGELFF.